These T cell receptor beta chains were read from a single sample in a study of regulatory dendritic cells for organ transplantation. The repertoire was sequenced with immunoSEQ multiplex PCR; TCRdb's copy has only in-frame clones and lacks some. The data hold roughly 28,000 clones, with roughly 85% observed a single time. The sample consisted of naive CD4+ T cells from blood. Source of these receptors: a human donor in good health. Each CDR3 is given with its conserved first and last residue. The D gene is left open where the match is weak. Not all rows give a size; the values are once, few, many and, for expanded clones, a class.

d_gene,len,v_gene,abundance,j_gene,CDR3nt,CDR3aa
-,14,TRBV19,once,TRBJ1-2,TGTGCCAGTAGTATACGGAGGGGTGACTATGGCTACACCTTC,CASSIRRGDYGYTF
-,13,TRBV5-1,-,TRBJ1-2,TGCGCCAGCAGCTTGGTGGCAGAGGCTGGCTACACCTTC,CASSLVAEAGYTF
TRBD2,15,TRBV5-4,-,TRBJ2-1,TGTGCCAGCAGCTTAAGCGGGGGGGCTGGGGGTGAGCAGTTCTTC,CASSLSGGAGGEQFF
TRBD1,17,TRBV18,-,TRBJ2-6,TGTGCCAGCTCACCCTCAGGGGGAAACTCTGGGGCCAACGTCCTGACTTTC,CASSPSGGNSGANVLTF
TRBD1,14,TRBV10-1,-,TRBJ2-7,TGCGCCAGCAGCGTTGGACAGGGCTACTACGAGCAGTACTTC,CASSVGQGYYEQYF
-,12,TRBV7-9,-,TRBJ2-2,TGTGCCAGCAGCTTTTCTTCCGGGGAGCTGTTTTTT,CASSFSSGELFF
TRBD1,16,TRBV6-1,once,TRBJ1-5,TGTGCCAGCAGTGTCCCCTGGGACAGGGTGAATCAGCCCCAGCATTTT,CASSVPWDRVNQPQHF
-,14,TRBV7-2,-,TRBJ1-3,TGTGCCAGCAGCTTACAGAACTCTGGAAACACCATATATTTT,CASSLQNSGNTIYF
TRBD1,14,TRBV5-8,-,TRBJ1-2,TGTGCCAGCAGCTTACGGACAGGGCCCTATGGCTACACCTTC,CASSLRTGPYGYTF
TRBD1,15,TRBV6-5,-,TRBJ1-1,TGTGCCAGCAGTACAGCGGGACAGGGGGACACTGAAGCTTTCTTT,CASSTAGQGDTEAFF
-,15,TRBV6-5,few,TRBJ1-6,TGTGCCAGCAAACCCCCTAGCTCCTATAATTCACCCCTCCACTTT,CASKPPSSYNSPLHF
-,15,TRBV5-4,-,TRBJ1-2,TGTGCCAGCAGCTTGGCCACGGTCCGGCAGCGCGGCTACACCTTC,CASSLATVRQRGYTF
TRBD1,16,TRBV15,-,TRBJ1-1,TGTGCCACCAGCATACACCGGGACAGATGGGACACTGAAGCTTTCTTT,CATSIHRDRWDTEAFF
-,16,TRBV4-2,-,TRBJ1-1,TGTGCCAGCAGCCCCAGCGGGGGGCAAATGAACACTGAAGCTTTCTTT,CASSPSGGQMNTEAFF
TRBD1,11,TRBV10-1,few,TRBJ1-2,TGCGCCAGCAGGAAGACAGGGGTCTACACCTTC,CASRKTGVYTF
TRBD2,17,TRBV7-9,-,TRBJ2-5,TGTGCCAGCAGCTTAGGTGGACTAGCGGGGGCCCAAGAGACCCAGTACTTC,CASSLGGLAGAQETQYF
TRBD1,17,TRBV19,-,TRBJ1-4,TGTGCCAGTAGATGGTGGACAGGGGGCCGGGTGAATGAAAAACTGTTTTTT,CASRWWTGGRVNEKLFF
TRBD1,18,TRBV7-9,-,TRBJ1-3,TGTGCCAGCAGCTTAGGGTCAGGGGGCTTCAGCTCTGGAAACACCATATATTTT,CASSLGSGGFSSGNTIYF
-,14,TRBV9,few,TRBJ2-5,TGTGCCAGCAGCGTAGGAGGGGGCCAAGAGACCCAGTACTTC,CASSVGGGQETQYF
-,15,TRBV18,-,TRBJ1-1,TGTGCCAGCTCGGTAGTCCGGGGGGTTTTGACTGAAGCTTTCTTT,CASSVVRGVLTEAFF
TRBD2,16,TRBV2,-,TRBJ2-1,TGTGCCAGCATCGTCGGACTAGCGGGGGGGCGAGGTGAGCAGTTCTTC,CASIVGLAGGRGEQFF
TRBD1,15,TRBV5-1,-,TRBJ1-5,TGCGCCAGCAGCTTGGCGACAGGGGGCAATCAGCCCCAGCATTTT,CASSLATGGNQPQHF
TRBD1,16,TRBV7-3,-,TRBJ2-3,TGTGCCAGCAGCTTCGACAGGGATATTGGCACAGATACGCAGTATTTT,CASSFDRDIGTDTQYF
TRBD2,15,TRBV19,-,TRBJ2-1,TGTGCCAGTAGTACGGCGGGGGGCGTTTACAATGAGCAGTTCTTC,CASSTAGGVYNEQFF
TRBD1,13,TRBV5-8,-,TRBJ1-4,TGTGCCAGTGTCCGGGACAGAAATGAAAAACTGTTTTTT,CASVRDRNEKLFF
TRBD1,15,TRBV25-1,few,TRBJ1-6,TGTGCCAGCAGGACAGACAGGGAGGATAATTCACCCCTCCACTTT,CASRTDREDNSPLHF
TRBD1,14,TRBV6-5,-,TRBJ2-7,TGTGCCAGCAGAAATAACAGGGGAATCTACGAGCAGTACTTC,CASRNNRGIYEQYF
-,13,TRBV9,-,TRBJ1-1,TGTGCCAGACCCTTAGGCAGGGACACTGAAGCTTTCTTT,CARPLGRDTEAFF
-,15,TRBV6-5,-,TRBJ2-7,TGTGCCAGCAGTTACTCTCCCGACAGAGACTACGAGCAGTACTTC,CASSYSPDRDYEQYF
TRBD1,15,TRBV4-1,few,TRBJ2-5,TGCGCCAGCAGCCAAGCAGGGACAGGGCAAGAGACCCAGTACTTC,CASSQAGTGQETQYF
-,14,TRBV6-1,few,TRBJ2-3,TGTGCCAGCAGTGATCGAGCAGGAGGCGATACGCAGTATTTT,CASSDRAGGDTQYF
-,13,TRBV5-6,-,TRBJ2-7,TGTGCCAGCAGCCGGTACAGTTCCTACGAGCAGTACTTC,CASSRYSSYEQYF
TRBD2,15,TRBV7-6,-,TRBJ2-5,TGTGCCAGCAGCTTAGGTCTAGCGGGGGTAGGGACCCAGTACTTC,CASSLGLAGVGTQYF
TRBD1,17,TRBV5-4,-,TRBJ2-5,TGTGCCAGCAGCAAGGGACAGGGGGTGGGGGTCCAAGAGACCCAGTACTTC,CASSKGQGVGVQETQYF
-,13,TRBV5-1,-,TRBJ2-7,TGCGCCAGCAGCCCGCAGGGGTCCTACGAGCAGTACTTC,CASSPQGSYEQYF
TRBD1,13,TRBV6-6,once,TRBJ1-6,TGTGCCAGCAGCGACAGGGTCCGGGCACCCCTCCACTTT,CASSDRVRAPLHF
-,13,TRBV29-1,-,TRBJ1-1,TGCAGCGTTTACAAAGGGGGGGGCGCTGAAGCTTTCTTT,CSVYKGGGAEAFF
-,14,TRBV19,-,TRBJ2-2,TGTGCCAGTAGTATATCAGTGAACACCGGGGAGCTGTTTTTT,CASSISVNTGELFF
-,17,TRBV12-5,-,TRBJ1-5,TGTGCTAGTGGTTTGTTACCCACGACAGTTAGCAATCAGCCCCAGCATTTT,CASGLLPTTVSNQPQHF
-,13,TRBV19,-,TRBJ2-2,TGTGCCAGTAGTATAAATGAACACCGGGAGCTGTTTTTT,CASSINEHRELFF
TRBD2,17,TRBV9,-,TRBJ2-5,TGTGCCAGCAGCGCCCGGGCGGGGCGGGGGGGCAGTGAGACCCAGTACTTC,CASSARAGRGGSETQYF
-,16,TRBV19,-,TRBJ1-1,TGTGCCAGTAGTATAGATCACGAGACACAGAACACTGAAGCTTTCTTT,CASSIDHETQNTEAFF
-,16,TRBV4-1,-,TRBJ2-4,TGCGCCAGCAGCCAAGGCTCAGGGGTAGGCAAAAACATTCAGTACTTC,CASSQGSGVGKNIQYF
-,15,TRBV18,-,TRBJ2-1,TGTGCCAGCTCACCACCTAGCGGCTCCTACAATGAGCAGTTCTTC,CASSPPSGSYNEQFF
TRBD1,13,TRBV6-4,once,TRBJ2-3,TGTGCCAGCAGACAGGGGGGCACAGATACGCAGTATTTT,CASRQGGTDTQYF
-,13,TRBV5-4,-,TRBJ1-2,TGTGCCAGCAGCTCCGCAGGGGTTTATGGCTACACCTTC,CASSSAGVYGYTF
TRBD1,15,TRBV30,-,TRBJ2-1,TGTGCCTGGAGTTTGGACAGGGGGCTTTTAAATGAGCAGTTCTTC,CAWSLDRGLLNEQFF
-,14,TRBV5-4,-,TRBJ1-4,TGTGCCAGCAGCTCGAAACAGGGAAATGAAAAACTGTTTTTT,CASSSKQGNEKLFF
-,16,TRBV6-6,-,TRBJ1-5,TGTGCCAGCAGTTACTGGGGAGGGCCGGGCAATCAGCCCCAGCATTTT,CASSYWGGPGNQPQHF
-,14,TRBV5-1,-,TRBJ2-5,TGCGCCAGCAGCTTGTCGGCAGGGATAGAGACCCAGTACTTC,CASSLSAGIETQYF
TRBD2,15,TRBV7-6,-,TRBJ2-1,TGTGCCAGCAGCTCACTAGCGGGGGGATACAATGAGCAGTTCTTC,CASSSLAGGYNEQFF
-,16,TRBV7-9,-,TRBJ2-2,TGTGCCAGCAGCTTAGACAGGGTATCAATCACCGGGGAGCTGTTTTTT,CASSLDRVSITGELFF
-,13,TRBV5-5,-,TRBJ1-2,TGTGCCAGCAGCTTGGCGGAGAACTATGGCTACACCTTC,CASSLAENYGYTF
TRBD1,13,TRBV6-5,-,TRBJ1-2,TGTGCCAGCACCGGACAGGGCCCGTATGGCTACACCTTC,CASTGQGPYGYTF
TRBD2,16,TRBV15,-,TRBJ2-3,TGTGCCACCAGCAGAGATCCAGCGGGGGCCACAGATACGCAGTATTTT,CATSRDPAGATDTQYF
-,16,TRBV6-4,-,TRBJ1-1,TGTGCCAGCAGTGCCAACCCTGCGGGAAGGGACACTGAAGCTTTCTTT,CASSANPAGRDTEAFF
-,17,TRBV11-2,-,TRBJ1-5,TGTGCCAGCAGCAACCGCCCGGACTTATATAGCAATCAGCCCCAGCATTTT,CASSNRPDLYSNQPQHF
-,14,TRBV9,-,TRBJ2-7,TGTGCCAGCAGCCCCCACTACGGCTCCTACGAGCAGTACTTC,CASSPHYGSYEQYF
-,14,TRBV7-3,-,TRBJ2-1,TGTGCCAGCAGCCCCGGCGGGGATTACAATGAGCAGTTCTTC,CASSPGGDYNEQFF